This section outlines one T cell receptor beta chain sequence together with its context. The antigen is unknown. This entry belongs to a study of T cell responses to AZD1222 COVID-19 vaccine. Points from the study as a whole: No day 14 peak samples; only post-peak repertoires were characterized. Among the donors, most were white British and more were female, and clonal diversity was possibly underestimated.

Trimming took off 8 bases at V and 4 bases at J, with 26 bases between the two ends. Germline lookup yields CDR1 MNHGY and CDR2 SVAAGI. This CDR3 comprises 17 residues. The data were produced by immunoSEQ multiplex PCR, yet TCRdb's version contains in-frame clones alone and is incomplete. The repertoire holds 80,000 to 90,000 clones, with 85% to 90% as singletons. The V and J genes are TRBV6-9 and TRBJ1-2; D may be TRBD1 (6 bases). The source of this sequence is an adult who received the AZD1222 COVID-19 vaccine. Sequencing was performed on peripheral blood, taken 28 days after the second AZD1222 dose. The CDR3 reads CASPPEGGPTFPYGYTF. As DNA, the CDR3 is TGTGCCAGCCCTCCTGAGGGGGGGCCGACCTTCCCCTATGGCTACACCTTC.